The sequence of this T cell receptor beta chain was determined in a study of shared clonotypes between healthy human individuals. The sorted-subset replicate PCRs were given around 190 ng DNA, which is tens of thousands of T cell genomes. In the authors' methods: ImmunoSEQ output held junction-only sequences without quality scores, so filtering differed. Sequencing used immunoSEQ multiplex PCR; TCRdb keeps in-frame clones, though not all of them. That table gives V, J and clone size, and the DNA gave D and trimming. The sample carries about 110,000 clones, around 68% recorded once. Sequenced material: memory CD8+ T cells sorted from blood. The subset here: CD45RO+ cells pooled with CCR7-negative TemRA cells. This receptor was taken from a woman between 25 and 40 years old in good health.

CDR3 sequence (DNA): TGTGCCAGCAGCGTAGATATCGGACAGGCCTACGAGCAGTACTTC. It specifies CASSVDIGQAYEQYF. This sequence joins TRBV9 and TRBJ2-7; 7 bases align to TRBD1. Germline CDR1 and CDR2: SGDLS and YYNGEE. This CDR3 has 15 amino acids. The ends lost 0 bases at V and 2 bases at J; junction bases unmatched: 5.